The 20 T cell receptor beta chains below all came from one sample that was sequenced in a study of cytomegalovirus exposure and HLA in healthy donors. Here immunoSEQ multiplex PCR was the method, and the copy in TCRdb shows in-frame clones only, minus some. The table lists roughly 350,000 clones, 75% to 90% of them singletons. Sequenced material: PBMCs. Every receptor here comes from a woman in her late teens or twenties in good health and CMV-seronegative.

The V gene is TRBV6-5, the J gene TRBJ2-3, with D maybe TRBD1 (6 bases). The ends were cut back, 2 bases at V and 3 bases at J, with 12 bases in the middle. This CDR3 is 15 amino acids long. Germline lookup yields CDR1 MNHEY and CDR2 SVGAGI. The CDR3 nucleotides read TGTGCCAGCAGTTACAGCCGGGACAAAACAGATACGCAGTATTTT. It specifies CASSYSRDKTDTQYF.

The rearrangement links TRBV7-2 to TRBJ2-5; 9 positions match TRBD2. The CDR3 has 17 amino acids. V lost 1 base, J lost 4 bases, and 10 bases stayed unmatched. Germline CDR1 and CDR2: SGHTA and FQGNSA. The CDR3 reads CASSLEAPGTSTETQYF. The CDR3 coding sequence is TGTGCCAGCAGCTTAGAGGCCCCCGGGACTAGCACAGAGACCCAGTACTTC.

J is TRBJ1-2 and V is TRBV4-3, with D maybe TRBD1 (5 bases). The V end was cut by 1 base, the J end by 8 bases, with 11 bases between. This CDR3 region has 13 residues. Looked up from germline, CDR1 is LGHNA and CDR2 is YSLEER. The CDR3 coding sequence is TGCGCCAGCAGCCAAGGGGGGGTGGAGGGCTACACCTTC. Amino acid sequence: CASSQGGVEGYTF.

The gene calls are TRBV6-5 and TRBJ2-7, with D perhaps TRBD1 (6 bases). The CDR3 runs 13 residues. The V and J ends lost 11 bases and 0 bases respectively, with 14 bases between them. Germline CDR1 is MNHEY and CDR2 is SVGAGI. The CDR3 spells CAPDSPSSYEQYF. The CDR3 DNA reads TGTGCCCCGGACAGCCCGAGCTCCTACGAGCAGTACTTC.

Here the CDR3 reads CASSALAFNEQFF. In DNA, the CDR3 is TGTGCCAGCAGCGCCCTAGCGTTCAATGAGCAGTTCTTC. The rearrangement joins TRBV7-9 to TRBJ2-1; D is possibly TRBD2 (6 bases). Germline CDR1 is SEHNR and CDR2 is FQNEAQ (reference sequence). Between the trimmed V and J ends, which lost 5 bases and 6 bases, there was a span of 11 bases. CDR3 length equals 13 residues.

This chain links TRBV4-3 with TRBJ2-7; 14 bases map to TRBD2. V shed 4 bases and J 3 bases; nucleotides not matched to a gene: 5. The length of the CDR3 is 16 residues. Germline CDR1 LGHNA, CDR2 YSLEER. CDR3 sequence: CASSREGLAGVYEQYF. The CDR3 bases are TGCGCCAGCAGCCGGGAGGGACTAGCGGGAGTCTACGAGCAGTACTTC.

The V call is TRBV5-6, the J call TRBJ1-2; 9 nucleotides match TRBD1. After removal of 4 bases from V and 2 bases from J, the junction contained 3 bases not matched to a gene. CDR1 is SGHDT, CDR2 YYEEEE, per germline. This CDR3 comprises 14 residues. This CDR3 reads CASSKGTGNYGYTF. CDR3 bases: TGTGCCAGCAGCAAGGGGACAGGGAACTATGGCTACACCTTC. Based on the CDR3 plus reference TRBV5-6 and TRBJ1-2, the full variable domain is DAGVTQSPTHLIKTRGQQVTLRCSPKSGHDTVSWYQQALGQGPQFIFQYYEEEERQRGNFPDRFSGHQFPNYSSELNVNALLLGDSALYLCASSKGTGNYGYTFGSGTRLTVV.

The genes are TRBV30 and TRBJ1-2; 9 bases are shared with TRBD1. V lost 2 bases and J lost 4; bases outside the gene matches: 5. The CDR3 length is 14 residues. Germline-derived CDR1 and CDR2 are GTSNPN and SVGIG (reference sequence). In nucleotides, the CDR3 is TGTGCCTGGAGTTTTGGGGACAGGGCCTATGGCTACACCTTC. This gives the protein CAWSFGDRAYGYTF.

The gene calls are TRBV4-3 and TRBJ2-5; 7 nucleotides agree with TRBD2. The CDR3 sequence is 17 residues long. Germline V gene sequence: CDR1 LGHNA, CDR2 YSLEER. The junction had 15 bases not matched to a gene; V was cut back by 1 base and J by 7 bases. The CDR3 loop reads CASSQVVAGDGKGTQYF. The CDR3 DNA sequence: TGCGCCAGCAGCCAAGTGGTGGCGGGAGACGGGAAAGGGACCCAGTACTTC.

The genes are TRBV18 and TRBJ1-1; D remains ambiguous. The CDR3 runs to 16 residues. V lost 5 bases, J lost 1 base, and 17 bases lay in between. Looked up from germline, CDR1 is KGHSH and CDR2 is LQKENI. CDR3 sequence reads: CASSGRAGLRNTEAFF. The CDR3 nucleotides are TGTGCCAGCTCAGGGAGGGCTGGACTACGGAACACTGAAGCTTTCTTT.

The gene calls are TRBV6-1 and TRBJ1-5; 7 positions agree with TRBD1. Germline V gene sequence: CDR1 MNHNS, CDR2 SASEGT. V dropped 5 bases and J dropped 1; count of bases not matched to a gene: 5. The CDR3 is 15 amino acids. CDR3 DNA sequence: TGTGCCAGCAGTTCGGACAGGCGGAGCAATCAGCCCCAGCATTTT. As protein: CASSSDRRSNQPQHF.

This clone has only a few counts. The chain carries TRBV2 and TRBJ1-2; D ambiguous. The ends were cut back, 5 bases at V and 4 bases at J, with 11 bases in the middle. The CDR3 spans 13 residues. The germline V gene encodes CDR1 SNHLY and CDR2 FYNNEI. The CDR3 sequence: CASSTGLSYGYTF. In DNA, the CDR3 is TGTGCCAGCAGTACCGGACTATCCTATGGCTACACCTTC.

The chain combines TRBV30 with TRBJ2-1; 11 nucleotides match TRBD2. CDR3 length: 13 residues. V dropped 7 bases and J dropped 2; count of bases not matched to a gene: 1. Germline assignment: CDR1 GTSNPN and CDR2 SVGIG (reference sequence). CDR3 loop: CALTSGTYNEQFF. In nucleotides, the CDR3 is TGTGCCTTGACTAGCGGGACCTACAATGAGCAGTTCTTC.

This chain uses TRBV11-2 with TRBJ2-1; weak D call: TRBD2 (5 bases). This CDR3 comprises 15 residues. Germline values: CDR1 SGHAT, CDR2 FQNNGV. V gave up 0 bases and J gave up 1 base, with 7 bases separating them. This chain's CDR3 is CASSLDPGSYNEQFF. In DNA form, the CDR3 reads TGTGCCAGCAGCTTAGATCCGGGATCCTACAATGAGCAGTTCTTC.

CDR3 coding DNA: TGTGCCAGCAGCTTAATGCCCCCCGGCACCGGGGAGCTGTTTTTT. Its translation: CASSLMPPGTGELFF. The chain carries TRBV7-3 and TRBJ2-2, with no clear D. The germline V and J ends were trimmed by 1 base and 4 bases, with 10 bases remaining between them. CDR1 and CDR2 (germline): SGHTA, FQGTGA. This CDR3 comprises 15 residues.

The CDR3 DNA follows: TGTGCCAGCAGCGGTAGCGGGAGGGCCGGAGATACGCAGTATTTT. Protein product: CASSGSGRAGDTQYF. The chain couples TRBV11-2 to TRBJ2-3, with TRBD2 matching over 11 bases. This CDR3 is 15 amino acids long. The V gene end was trimmed by 5 bases and the J gene end by 5 bases; junction bases not matched to a gene: 6. CDR1 is SGHAT, CDR2 FQNNGV, per germline.

This rearrangement joins TRBV5-8 to TRBJ2-7; tentatively, D is TRBD2 (6 bases). Trimming left V 3 bases short and J 2 bases short, with 18 bases between. CDR3 length equals 16 residues. CDR1 SGHTS and CDR2 YDEGEE come from the germline V gene. Here the CDR3 reads CASSYRVGGSTYEQYF. The CDR3 nucleotides are TGTGCCAGCAGCTACCGTGTTGGGGGGAGTACCTACGAGCAGTACTTC.

The chain joins TRBV6-5 to TRBJ2-4; perhaps TRBD1 as D (5 bases). The germline gives CDR1 MNHEY, CDR2 SVGAGI. Between the trimmed V and J ends, which lost 0 bases and 5 bases, there was a span of 14 bases. The CDR3 sequence is 16 residues long. This chain's CDR3 is CASSYSGQGWENIQYF. Here the CDR3 DNA reads TGTGCCAGCAGTTACTCGGGTCAGGGATGGGAAAACATTCAGTACTTC.

The chain employs TRBV4-2 and TRBJ2-1; perhaps TRBD2 as D (6 bases). The germline V gene has CDR1 LGHNA and CDR2 YNFKEQ. The CDR3 has 15 residues. V was trimmed by 1 base and J by 3 bases, leaving 10 bases between them. CDR3 loop: CASSQVEGSYNEQFF. CDR3 sequence (DNA): TGTGCCAGCAGCCAAGTGGAGGGGAGCTACAATGAGCAGTTCTTC.

The V and J genes are TRBV27 and TRBJ2-1, with 7 bases that match TRBD2. CDR3 length: 16 amino acids. Germline trimming cut 2 bases from V and 0 bases from J; bases unmatched to any gene: 4. Germline CDR1 reads MNHEY; CDR2 reads SMNVEV (reference sequence). The CDR3 here is CASSLGGSRSYNEQFF. The CDR3 DNA follows: TGTGCCAGCAGTTTAGGCGGGAGTCGCTCCTACAATGAGCAGTTCTTC.